This entry concerns a single TCR beta chain. This clonotype was seen ten or more times. Its antigen is currently not known. No base qualities exist here, and no much larger clone lies one base off it. The data derive from a study of Graves' ophthalmopathy and Graves' hyperthyroidism (dated by TCRdb to the late 2010s). Context from the whole study: Peripheral blood samples were taken at the time of initial diagnosis, before any treatment was given. The roughly 94 discovery patients were randomly divided into training and test sets at a 7:3 ratio. The study used TCR beta repertoire signatures to distinguish Graves' ophthalmopathy from Graves' hyperthyroidism and to predict progression to ophthalmopathy. T-cell repertoires of thyroid tissue and blood were compared in 5 or 6 hyperthyroidism patients. To explore V-J signatures that separate ophthalmopathy from hyperthyroidism, a discovery set of 95 to 100 patients was enrolled, consisting of about 45 with ophthalmopathy and some 56 with stable hyperthyroidism. An independent validation cohort was composed of 18 hyperthyroidism patients and around 16 patients who later progressed from hyperthyroidism to ophthalmopathy. In total, around 130 blood samples were TCR-sequenced: under 45 ophthalmopathy, some 75 hyperthyroidism and some 17 hyperthyroidism-to-ophthalmopathy patients. After sampling, hyperthyroidism patients received methimazole starting at 30 mg daily, and ophthalmopathy patients received high-dose intravenous methylprednisolone. Broader findings and caveats from the paper: In cross-validation, the 13-signature model distinguished ophthalmopathy from stable hyperthyroidism with about 90% sensitivity and around 84% specificity, while in the test set the corresponding values were approximately 80% and 75%. In validation, the model predicted ophthalmopathy progression with more than 55% sensitivity and roughly 72% specificity; approximately 12 predicted patients were CT-confirmed with GO in a median of approximately 6.5 months. No statistical method was used to set the sample size in advance, and the investigators knew which group each participant was assigned to. Most expanded thyroid clonotypes with frequency above 0.001 were also detected in blood, suggesting blood repertoires may reflect the thyroid immune response.

The CDR3 goes from the cysteine to the phenylalanine over 15 residues. The retained sequence is limited to the CDR3, 45 bases, with the frame set at the first base. CDR1 is given as LNHDA and CDR2 as SQIVND, both from the germline V gene (reference sequence). V loses 1 base, J loses 2 bases, and the germline ends lie 11 bases apart. Ophthalmopathy patients were characterized by moderately to severely active disease, a Clinical Activity Score of at least 3, a NOSPECS grade of at least 4, and a disease duration under 3 months. Patients with other autoimmune diseases, uncontrolled infections, pregnancy or lactation were excluded from the study. Clinical symptoms, serum thyroxine, TRAb, thyroid ultrasound and orbital computed tomography formed the basis of the diagnosis. PBMCs were isolated from 8 to 10 ml of fresh peripheral blood by Ficoll-Paque density gradient centrifugation. Trizol reagent was used to extract the total RNA, and its quality was then checked on an Agilent 2100 Bioanalyzer.

TCR beta CDR3 regions were amplified from RNA transcripts for repertoire sequencing. The first round of RT-PCR was done with HTBI primers and the Qiagen OneStep RT-PCR kit, and was followed by a second round of multiplex PCR, then size selection and purification. Libraries were sequenced on an Illumina HiSeq2000 using paired-end 100 bp reads. As for the authors' bioinformatics: SOAPnuke was used to process the reads, throwing out any read that had adapters, had uncalled bases, had a mean Phred below 15, or lacked an exact constant-primer or identifier match. High-quality paired reads were merged with COPE v1.2.5. Unique nucleotide sequences were defined as clonotypes and aligned to IMGT TRB V, D and J references using MiTCR v1.1. Only V-J combinations with frequency above 0.0001 were analysed, covering 99.2% of repertoires. For each V-J combination, a TCR clonal expansion and chaos score was defined as the ratio of F50 clonal expansion to chaos observed in the TCRdist matrix. Welch's t-statistics and random forest were used to narrow the features down to about a dozen V-J combinations, which were then fed into a naive Bayes classifier. The similarity between thyroid and blood repertoires was quantified using the Morisita-Horn index. Starting from the raw public reads, TCRdb applied fastp trimming at Q25, assembled clones with MiXCR and retained in-frame beta chains. Duplicate CDR3 protein sequences are folded into a single record with the most common DNA and genes. V and J calls and clone size were set by TCRdb, not the authors. Present in this sample are some 170,000 distinct CDR3 sequences, around 40% of which were seen just once. The ten top clones hold 7.5% to 10% of the sample.

Specimen: peripheral blood. Here the chain combines TRBV19 and TRBJ1-1; no D gene can be assigned with confidence. The source of this sequence is a young man with Graves' ophthalmopathy. Donor details come from another sample of the same person, matched by shared clones. The CDR3 loop reads CASSIVAAPNTEAFF. In nucleotides, the sequence is TGTGCCAGTAGTATAGTCGCAGCGCCCAACACTGAAGCTTTCTTT. Joined to the reference TRBV19 and TRBJ1-1 proteins, this CDR3 gives the full variable domain: DGGITQSPKYLFRKEGQNVTLSCEQNLNHDAMYWYRQDPGQGLRLIYYSQIVNDFQKGDIAEGYSVSREKKESFPLTVTSAQKNPTAFYLCASSIVAAPNTEAFFGQGTRLTVV.